This T cell receptor (beta chain) emerged from a study of T cells after posttransplantation cyclophosphamide. Data came from immunoSEQ multiplex PCR; TCRdb stores just in-frame clones and leaves some out. The sample yields more than 1,500 clones, around 66% seen once. V was trimmed by 1 base and J by 0 bases, leaving 22 bases between them. This CDR3 spans 20 amino acids. Germline V gene lookup returns CDR1 SGHVS and CDR2 FNYEAQ. A marrow graft followed busulfan-fludarabine conditioning, with cyclophosphamide on days +3 and +4. Study conclusions and caveats: TRB clonality was highly associated with recipient CMV seropositivity and reactivation. Tissue-infiltrating T cells from skin or gut overlapped little with blood T cells. Later post-transplant blood repertoires were often dominated by donor CD8+ memory clones.

Worth noting for this clone: The antigen remains undetermined.

The chain uses TRBV7-6 and TRBJ2-4, with D possibly being TRBD2 (6 bases). The receptor was isolated from a male patient between 25 and 39 years old who received an allogeneic stem cell transplant from a related donor, was CMV-positive, and had acute GVHD only. Some T cells may be the graft donor's. Sequencing was performed on CD8+ T cells sorted from PBMCs, taken after allogeneic stem cell transplant with posttransplant cyclophosphamide. The chain's CDR3 is CASSLETGSKPPLAKNIQYF. CDR3 bases: TGTGCCAGCAGCTTAGAAACCGGGAGTAAGCCACCCCTAGCCAAAAACATTCAGTACTTC. Based on the CDR3 plus reference TRBV7-6 and TRBJ2-4, the full variable domain is GAGVSQSPRYKVTKRGQDVALRCDPISGHVSLYWYRQALGQGPEFLTYFNYEAQQDKSGLPNDRFSAERPEGSISTLTIQRTEQRDSAMYRCASSLETGSKPPLAKNIQYFGAGTRLSVL.